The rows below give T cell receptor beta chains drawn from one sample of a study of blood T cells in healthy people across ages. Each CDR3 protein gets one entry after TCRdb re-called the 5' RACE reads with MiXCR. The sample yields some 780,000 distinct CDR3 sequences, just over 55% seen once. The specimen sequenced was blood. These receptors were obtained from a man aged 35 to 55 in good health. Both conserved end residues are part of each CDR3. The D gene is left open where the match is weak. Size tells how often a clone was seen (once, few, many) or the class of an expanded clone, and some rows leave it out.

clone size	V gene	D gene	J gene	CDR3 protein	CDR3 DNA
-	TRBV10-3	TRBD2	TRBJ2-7	CAISESRAGAGEQYF	TGTGCCATCAGTGAGTCGAGAGCGGGAGCGGGCGAGCAGTACTTC
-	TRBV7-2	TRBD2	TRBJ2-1	CASSSRTSGGNEQFF	TGTGCCAGCAGCTCTCGGACTAGCGGGGGGAATGAGCAGTTCTTC
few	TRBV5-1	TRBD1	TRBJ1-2	CASSLGDSDNGYTF	TGCGCCAGCAGCTTGGGGGACAGTGATAATGGCTACACCTTC
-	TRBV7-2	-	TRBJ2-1	CASSSSPIGGNTGLHNEQFF	TGTGCCAGCAGCTCCTCACCCATAGGGGGGAACACCGGACTACACAATGAGCAGTTCTTC
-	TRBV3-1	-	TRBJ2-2	CASSQEISGELFF	TGTGCCAGCAGCCAAGAGATATCCGGGGAGCTGTTTTTT
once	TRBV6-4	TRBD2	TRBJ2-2	CASSDGGDTGELFF	TGTGCCAGCAGTGACGGGGGGGACACCGGGGAGCTGTTTTTT
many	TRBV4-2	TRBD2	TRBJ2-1	CASSHEIPRTSGRDNEQFF	TGTGCCAGCAGCCACGAAATACCCAGGACTAGCGGGAGAGACAATGAGCAGTTCTTC
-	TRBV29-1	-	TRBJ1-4	CSVEPPSTNEKLFF	TGCAGCGTTGAGCCTCCCTCAACTAATGAAAAACTGTTTTTT
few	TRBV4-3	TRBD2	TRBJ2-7	CASSQGTSGKFYEQYF	TGCGCCAGCAGCCAAGGCACTAGCGGGAAATTCTACGAGCAGTACTTC
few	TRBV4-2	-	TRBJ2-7	CASSQEDRGPSSYNEQYF	TGTGCCAGCAGCCAAGAAGATAGAGGGCCGAGCTCCTACAATGAGCAGTACTTC
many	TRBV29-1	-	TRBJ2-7	CGAAASYEQYF	TGCGGCGCGGCGGCCTCCTACGAGCAGTACTTC
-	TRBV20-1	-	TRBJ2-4	CSARDRYRGGNNIQYF	TGCAGTGCTAGAGATCGGTACAGGGGGGGTAATAACATTCAGTACTTC
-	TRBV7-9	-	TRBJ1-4	CASSLSSEKLFF	TGTGCCAGCAGCTTATCGTCTGAAAAACTGTTTTTT
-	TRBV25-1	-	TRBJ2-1	CASSDRGSYNEQFF	TGTGCCAGCAGTGACCGGGGATCCTACAATGAGCAGTTCTTC
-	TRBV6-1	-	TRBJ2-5	CASHGARIGAQYF	TGTGCCAGCCATGGCGCCCGAATAGGTGCCCAGTACTTC
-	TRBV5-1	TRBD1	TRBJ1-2	CASSLEDRDRTNYGYTF	TGCGCCAGCAGCTTGGAAGACCGGGACAGGACTAACTATGGCTACACCTTC
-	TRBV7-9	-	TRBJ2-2	CASSPASRVTGELFF	TGTGCCAGCAGCCCCGCTTCCAGGGTCACCGGGGAGCTGTTTTTT
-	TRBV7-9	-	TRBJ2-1	CASSLQGGNNEQFF	TGTGCCAGCAGCTTACAGGGTGGTAACAATGAGCAGTTCTTC
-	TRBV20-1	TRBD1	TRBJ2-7	CSAPNSYGTGANEQYF	TGCAGTGCTCCTAACTCCTATGGGACAGGGGCCAACGAGCAGTACTTC
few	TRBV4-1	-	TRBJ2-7	CASSQELGCEQYF	TGCGCCAGCAGCCAAGAATTAGGGTGCGAGCAGTACTTC
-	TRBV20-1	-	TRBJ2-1	CSARDNRGQYNEQFF	TGCAGTGCTAGAGATAACCGGGGCCAGTACAATGAGCAGTTCTTC
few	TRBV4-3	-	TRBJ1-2	CASSQGIEGRYGYTF	TGCGCCAGCAGCCAAGGTATCGAGGGCCGCTATGGCTACACCTTC